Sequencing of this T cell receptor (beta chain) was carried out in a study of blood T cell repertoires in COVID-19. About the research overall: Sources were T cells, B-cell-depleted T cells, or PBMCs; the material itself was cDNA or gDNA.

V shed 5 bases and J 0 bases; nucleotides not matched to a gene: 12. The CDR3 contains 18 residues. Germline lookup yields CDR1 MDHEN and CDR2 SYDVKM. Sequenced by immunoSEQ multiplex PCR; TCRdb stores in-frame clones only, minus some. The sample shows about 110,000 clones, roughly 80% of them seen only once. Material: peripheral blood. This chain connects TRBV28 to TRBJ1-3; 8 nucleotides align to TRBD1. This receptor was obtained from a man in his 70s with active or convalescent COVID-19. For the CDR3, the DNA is TGTGCCAGCAGTCTACGTCCCGGGACAGGAAGCTCTGGAAACACCATATATTTT. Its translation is CASSLRPGTGSSGNTIYF.